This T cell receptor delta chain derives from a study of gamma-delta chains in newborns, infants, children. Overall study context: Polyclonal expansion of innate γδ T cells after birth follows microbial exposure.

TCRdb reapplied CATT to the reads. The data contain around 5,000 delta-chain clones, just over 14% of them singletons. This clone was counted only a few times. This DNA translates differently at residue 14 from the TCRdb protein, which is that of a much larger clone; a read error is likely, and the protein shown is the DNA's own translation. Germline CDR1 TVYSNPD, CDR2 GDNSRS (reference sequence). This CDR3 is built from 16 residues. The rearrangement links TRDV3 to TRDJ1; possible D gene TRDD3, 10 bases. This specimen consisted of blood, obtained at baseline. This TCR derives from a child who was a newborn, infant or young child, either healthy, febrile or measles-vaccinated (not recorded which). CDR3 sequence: CAYRPSYWGITDKPIF. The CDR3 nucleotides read TGTGCCTATAGGCCTTCCTACTGGGGGATCACCGATAAACCCATCTTT.